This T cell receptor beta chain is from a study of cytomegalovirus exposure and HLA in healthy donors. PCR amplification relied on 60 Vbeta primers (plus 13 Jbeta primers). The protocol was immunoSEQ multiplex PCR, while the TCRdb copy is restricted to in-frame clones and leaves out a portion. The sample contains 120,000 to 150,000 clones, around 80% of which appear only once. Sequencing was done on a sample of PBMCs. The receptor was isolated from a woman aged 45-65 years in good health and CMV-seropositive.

The DNA of the CDR3 is TGTGCCAGTAGTAATGGGCCGGGAGGATACGAGCAGTACTTC. The encoded protein is CASSNGPGGYEQYF. The chain uses TRBV19 and TRBJ2-7; 7 nucleotides line up with TRBD2. Germline V gene sequence: CDR1 LNHDA, CDR2 SQIVND (reference sequence). The CDR3 consists of 14 residues. The junction had 7 bases not matched to a gene; V was cut back by 4 bases and J by 4 bases.